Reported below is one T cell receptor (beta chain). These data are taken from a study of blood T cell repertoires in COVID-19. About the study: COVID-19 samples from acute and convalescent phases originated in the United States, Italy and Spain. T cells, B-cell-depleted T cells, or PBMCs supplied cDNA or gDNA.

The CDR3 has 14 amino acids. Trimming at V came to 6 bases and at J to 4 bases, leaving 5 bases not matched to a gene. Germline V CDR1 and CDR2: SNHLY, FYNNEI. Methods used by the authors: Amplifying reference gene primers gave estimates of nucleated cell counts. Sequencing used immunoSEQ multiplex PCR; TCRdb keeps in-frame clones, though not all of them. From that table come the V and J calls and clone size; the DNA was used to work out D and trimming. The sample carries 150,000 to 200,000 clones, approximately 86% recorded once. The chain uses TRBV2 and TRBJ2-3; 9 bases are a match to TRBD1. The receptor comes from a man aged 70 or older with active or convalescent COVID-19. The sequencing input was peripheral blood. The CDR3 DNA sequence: TGTGCCAGCAGGCTCGACAGGGGGGCAGATACGCAGTATTTT. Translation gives CASRLDRGADTQYF.